This entry lists 28 T cell receptor beta chains sequenced from one sample in a study of cytomegalovirus exposure and HLA in healthy donors. 13 Jbeta primers and 60 Vbeta primers were used for the PCR. The method was immunoSEQ multiplex PCR; TCRdb's version includes in-frame clones alone and lacks a portion of them. The sample comprises roughly 150,000 clones, roughly 85% of which are singletons, and 1.5% to 2% rests with the top ten. The sequencing sample was made of PBMCs. These TCRs come from a woman aged 30 to 39 in good health and CMV-seronegative.

The chain uses TRBV27 and TRBJ2-5; 10 nucleotides line up with TRBD1. V gave up 4 bases and J gave up 3 bases; unmatched junction bases: 5. Germline values: CDR1 MNHEY, CDR2 SMNVEV (reference sequence). This CDR3 is 15 amino acids long. The DNA for the CDR3 is TGTGCCAGCAGTTCCCTCGGGACAGGGGAAGAGACCCAGTACTTC. Its translation is CASSSLGTGEETQYF.

The chain joins TRBV2 to TRBJ2-7; 8 positions match TRBD1. Per the germline V gene, CDR1 is SNHLY and CDR2 is FYNNEI. The CDR3 consists of 11 residues. The V gene end was trimmed by 6 bases and the J gene end by 6 bases; junction bases not matched to a gene: 1. Here the CDR3 DNA reads TGTGCCAGCAGAGGACAGGGCGAGCAGTACTTC. This encodes CASRGQGEQYF. Full variable domain (outside the CDR3, taken from reference TRBV2 and TRBJ2-7): EPEVTQTPSHQVTQMGQEVILRCVPISNHLYFYWYRQILGQKVEFLVSFYNNEISEKSEIFDDQFSVERPDGSNFTLKIRSTKLEDSAMYFCASRGQGEQYFGPGTRLTVT.

V and J are TRBV5-4 and TRBJ1-2, with unresolved D. The germline V gene encodes CDR1 SGHNT and CDR2 YYREEE (reference sequence). V lost 0 bases and J 2 bases, leaving 11 bases between the germline ends. This CDR3 spans 15 amino acids. The CDR3 DNA reads TGTGCCAGCAGCTTGGATCAGGCGCCGAACTATGGCTACACCTTC. Translated, it gives CASSLDQAPNYGYTF.

This clone was counted only a few times. The V call is TRBV9, the J call TRBJ2-3, with a possible D match to TRBD1 (6 bases). The V end lost 1 base, the J end lost 2 bases, and 11 bases lay between the germline ends. Per the germline V gene, CDR1 is SGDLS and CDR2 is YYNGEE. The length of the CDR3 is 15 residues. The CDR3 nucleotides read TGTGCCAGCAGCGTAAGGGGGATCCCCACAGATACGCAGTATTTT. This gives the protein CASSVRGIPTDTQYF.

This chain joins TRBV6-1 and TRBJ1-1; D is ambiguous. V was cut by 10 bases and J by 0 bases, with 12 bases left in between. The CDR3 extends over 13 amino acids. Germline lookup yields CDR1 MNHNS and CDR2 SASEGT. CDR3 nucleotides: TGTGCCACCCAGGTGAAGATGAACACTGAAGCTTTCTTT. Amino acid sequence: CATQVKMNTEAFF.

The chain employs TRBV9 and TRBJ2-1, with D possibly being TRBD2 (5 bases). This CDR3 spans 16 amino acids. The germline gives CDR1 SGDLS, CDR2 YYNGEE. V lost 0 bases and J 4 bases, leaving 14 bases between the germline ends. DNA for the CDR3: TGTGCCAGCAGCGTAGCCCGGGGAGCCGGGTACAATGAGCAGTTCTTC. Translated, it gives CASSVARGAGYNEQFF.

The table lists this clone with a few counts. This sequence joins TRBV27 and TRBJ1-1; D gene ambiguous. CDR3 length: 13 amino acids. The germline V gene has CDR1 MNHEY and CDR2 SMNVEV (reference sequence). V was shortened by 2 bases and J by 3 bases, with 7 bases between the two germline ends. The CDR3 is CASSLERYTEAFF. CDR3 in DNA: TGTGCCAGCAGTTTAGAGAGATACACTGAAGCTTTCTTT.

This chain uses TRBV27 with TRBJ2-4, with 7 nucleotides matching TRBD1. V shed 5 bases, J shed 4 bases, and the junction held 5 bases outside the gene matches. The CDR3 length is 14 residues. Germline V gives CDR1 MNHEY, CDR2 SMNVEV (reference sequence). This CDR3 reads CASSPGTEKNIQYF. The CDR3 coding sequence is TGTGCCAGCAGTCCAGGGACAGAGAAAAACATTCAGTACTTC.

The V gene is TRBV5-1, the J gene TRBJ2-5, with unresolved D. This CDR3 is 12 amino acids long. V was shortened by 2 bases and J by 0 bases, with 2 bases between the two germline ends. Germline CDR1 is SGHRS and CDR2 is YFSETQ. The CDR3 reads CASSFNQETQYF. CDR3 nucleotides: TGCGCCAGCAGCTTTAACCAAGAGACCCAGTACTTC.

This CDR3 reads CASSPWGDGNSPLHF. In nucleotides, the CDR3 is TGTGCCAGCAGCCCATGGGGGGACGGGAATTCACCCCTCCACTTT. V usage is TRBV9 and J usage is TRBJ1-6; possibly TRBD1 for D (5 bases). V was cut by 4 bases and J by 7 bases, with 15 bases left in between. Germline loops: CDR1 SGDLS, CDR2 YYNGEE. CDR3 size: 15 residues.

This clone has only one observation. V gene TRBV7-9 combines with J gene TRBJ2-5; 11 bases map to TRBD1. The CDR3 sequence is 16 residues long. V dropped 2 bases and J dropped 4; count of bases not matched to a gene: 6. The germline gives CDR1 SEHNR, CDR2 FQNEAQ (reference sequence). The CDR3 sequence: CASSLLGGTGGETQYF. The CDR3 nucleotides are TGTGCCAGCAGCTTATTGGGAGGGACAGGGGGAGAGACCCAGTACTTC.

The chain is built from TRBV11-2 and TRBJ1-1; D not certain. The CDR3 loop spans 17 amino acids. CDR1 SGHAT and CDR2 FQNNGV come from the germline V gene. With 3 bases removed from V and 1 base from J, the gap between germline ends came to 18 bases. The CDR3, as DNA: TGTGCCAGCAGCTTTGCTGGACTTCCCGTCGGGAACACTGAAGCTTTCTTT. This encodes CASSFAGLPVGNTEAFF.

The chain is built from TRBV5-1 and TRBJ2-7, with 8 bases that match TRBD2. The CDR3 extends over 18 amino acids. The germline V gene has CDR1 SGHRS and CDR2 YFSETQ. Unmatched junction bases numbered 16, after V lost 1 base and J lost 4 bases. For the CDR3, the DNA is TGCGCCAGCAGCTTGATTAGCGGGACACAATTTGACATTTACGAGCAGTACTTC. It is translated as CASSLISGTQFDIYEQYF.

The chain combines TRBV7-2 with TRBJ1-4, with TRBD1 as a possible D gene (5 bases). This CDR3 has 17 residues. CDR1 is SGHTA, CDR2 FQGNSA, per germline. Trimming took 1 base from V and 5 from J, leaving 17 bases between them. In DNA form, the CDR3 reads TGTGCCAGCAGCTTAGGGCTACGGCCAGGGTTGAATGAAAAACTGTTTTTT. Protein: CASSLGLRPGLNEKLFF.

The chain has TRBV6-5 and TRBJ1-2, with D perhaps matching TRBD1 (6 bases). In germline, CDR1 is MNHEY, CDR2 SVGAGI. The CDR3 is made up of 14 amino acids. Trimming removed 6 bases at V and 4 bases at J, with 15 bases between. The DNA of the CDR3 is TGTGCCAGCAGCCGTCGTACAGGGCGCTATGGCTACACCTTC. As protein: CASSRRTGRYGYTF.

The chain employs TRBV19 and TRBJ1-2, with D possibly TRBD1 on 5 matching bases. Trimming pared 10 bases from V and 2 bases from J, leaving 17 bases between. The germline gives CDR1 LNHDA, CDR2 SQIVND (reference sequence). CDR3 length: 14 amino acids. The CDR3 DNA follows: TGTGCCACCCTTGGACGGGAGGGGAACTATGGCTACACCTTC. It codes for CATLGREGNYGYTF.

This sequence joins TRBV7-2 and TRBJ2-5, with D perhaps TRBD1 (5 bases). The CDR3 has 13 residues. The V end lost 1 base, the J end lost 2 bases, and 5 bases lay between the germline ends. Germline assignment: CDR1 SGHTA and CDR2 FQGNSA. The CDR3 nucleotides read TGTGCCAGCAGCTTAGGACAGCAAGAGACCCAGTACTTC. This encodes CASSLGQQETQYF. Looking up the rest from reference TRBV7-2 and TRBJ2-5 gives the full variable domain: GAGVSQSPSNKVTEKGKDVELRCDPISGHTALYWYRQSLGQGLEFLIYFQGNSAPDKSGLPSDRFSAERTGGSVSTLTIQRTQQEDSAVYLCASSLGQQETQYFGPGTRLLVL.

The CDR3 bases are TGTGCCAGCAGTTACTCCGGGATGGGGGGCACCGGGGAGCTGTTTTTT. It specifies CASSYSGMGGTGELFF. The chain uses TRBV6-5 and TRBJ2-2; D is perhaps TRBD2 (6 bases). This CDR3 comprises 16 residues. The germline V and J ends were trimmed by 0 bases and 4 bases, with 12 bases remaining between them. Germline-derived CDR1 and CDR2 are MNHEY and SVGAGI.

V and J are TRBV27 and TRBJ2-1; 10 bases line up with TRBD1. The CDR3 runs 15 residues. Germline CDR1 and CDR2: MNHEY and SMNVEV (reference sequence). The trim removed 2 bases at V and 6 bases at J, leaving 4 bases unmatched. The CDR3 sequence: CASSLRRTGGNEQFF. The CDR3 nucleotides are TGTGCCAGCAGTTTACGGCGGACAGGGGGCAATGAGCAGTTCTTC.

The sample holds a few counts of this clone. V is TRBV5-1 and J is TRBJ1-2, with D possibly matching TRBD1 (6 bases). Trimming removed 0 bases at V and 5 bases at J, with 14 bases between. CDR1 SGHRS and CDR2 YFSETQ come from the germline V gene. The length of the CDR3 is 15 residues. DNA for the CDR3: TGCGCCAGCAGCTTGGACAGGGCGCGGTATTATGGCTACACCTTC. As protein: CASSLDRARYYGYTF. Filled out from reference TRBV5-1 and TRBJ1-2, the complete variable domain reads KAGVTQTPRYLIKTRGQQVTLSCSPISGHRSVSWYQQTPGQGLQFLFEYFSETQRNKGNFPGRFSGRQFSNSRSEMNVSTLELGDSALYLCASSLDRARYYGYTFGSGTRLTVV.

The chain recombines TRBV5-1 with TRBJ2-7; D possibly corresponds to TRBD1 (6 bases). V lost 3 bases to trimming and J lost 2 bases, with 12 bases between them. Germline lookup yields CDR1 SGHRS and CDR2 YFSETQ. The CDR3 totals 14 residues. DNA of the CDR3: TGCGCCAGCAGCTCGGGACACCTGACCTACGAGCAGTACTTC. It translates to CASSSGHLTYEQYF.

The V and J genes are TRBV19 and TRBJ1-5; 9 bases match TRBD1. The V and J ends lost 5 bases and 4 bases, in that order; junction bases with no gene match: 9. The CDR3 totals 16 residues. Germline V gene sequence: CDR1 LNHDA, CDR2 SQIVND (reference sequence). CDR3 sequence (DNA): TGTGCCAGTAGTTCAAAGGGACAGGGCCTAAATCAGCCCCAGCATTTT. Translated, it gives CASSSKGQGLNQPQHF. The variable domain in full, completed from reference TRBV19 and TRBJ1-5, reads DGGITQSPKYLFRKEGQNVTLSCEQNLNHDAMYWYRQDPGQGLRLIYYSQIVNDFQKGDIAEGYSVSREKKESFPLTVTSAQKNPTAFYLCASSSKGQGLNQPQHFGDGTRLSIL.

The chain has TRBV6-5 and TRBJ1-2; weak D call: TRBD1 (5 bases). The length of the CDR3 is 12 residues. Germline V CDR1 and CDR2: MNHEY, SVGAGI. Trimming stripped 6 bases from V and 5 bases from J, with 10 bases between. CDR3: CASRVQDYGYTF. CDR3 nucleotide sequence: TGTGCCAGCAGAGTACAGGATTATGGCTACACCTTC.

This clone was found once. This chain links TRBV6-5 with TRBJ1-2; D is unclear. V lost 0 bases and J 2 bases, leaving 7 bases between the germline ends. This CDR3 contains 14 residues. CDR1 is MNHEY and CDR2 is SVGAGI in the germline V gene. The CDR3 protein is CASSYSSRNYGYTF. The CDR3 region has the DNA TGTGCCAGCAGTTACTCGAGCAGGAACTATGGCTACACCTTC.

Of note for this clone: The sample has other DNA sequences that encode this CDR3 too. This chain joins TRBV7-8 and TRBJ1-2; D not certain. Trimming pared 1 base from V and 3 bases from J, leaving 6 bases between. This CDR3 region has 13 residues. Germline V gene sequence: CDR1 SGHVS, CDR2 FQNEAQ. CDR3: CASSLGTDYGYTF. The CDR3 region has the DNA TGTGCCAGCAGCTTAGGGACTGACTATGGCTACACCTTC.

The chain is built from TRBV4-3 and TRBJ2-7; D may be TRBD1 (6 bases). Germline V gene data show CDR1 as LGHNA and CDR2 as YSLEER. The CDR3 extends over 14 amino acids. V was clipped by 1 base and J by 2 bases, with 9 bases between them. The CDR3, as DNA: TGCGCCAGCAGCCAAGGGACAGACCCCTACGAGCAGTACTTC. This sequence encodes CASSQGTDPYEQYF.

V gene TRBV18 combines with J gene TRBJ2-7, with D possibly TRBD2 on 6 matching bases. The CDR3 sequence is 17 residues long. The germline V gene has CDR1 KGHSH and CDR2 LQKENI. V lost 3 bases, J lost 0 bases, and 18 bases lay in between. This chain's CDR3 is CASSPASAGPLSYEQYF. The CDR3 DNA reads as TGTGCCAGCTCACCTGCCTCGGCGGGGCCCCTCTCCTACGAGCAGTACTTC.

The chain carries TRBV6-6 and TRBJ2-1; perhaps TRBD2 as D (6 bases). Trimming removed 0 bases from V and 14 bases from J, with 11 bases in between. Germline CDR1 and CDR2: MNHNY and SVGAGI (reference sequence). The CDR3 length is 12 residues. The CDR3 DNA is TGTGCCAGCAGTTACTCAGGGACTGGGGAGTTCTTC. Protein: CASSYSGTGEFF.